The sequence of this T cell receptor beta chain was determined in a study of control samples from healthy donors and cancer patients. Sequencing was performed with immunoSEQ multiplex PCR; in TCRdb, only in-frame clones are kept and a portion is missing. The sample holds some 140,000 clones, approximately 93% seen once. The CDR3 length is 15 residues. V lost 4 bases, J lost 5 bases, and 5 bases stayed unmatched. The germline gives CDR1 MGHRA, CDR2 YSYEKL. This clonotype originated in a man between 40 and 49 years old in good health. The V and J genes are TRBV4-1 and TRBJ2-2, with 9 bases fitting TRBD1. Sequenced: blood. CDR3: CASSRDRVGTGELFF. In nucleotides, the CDR3 is TGCGCCAGCAGCCGGGACAGGGTCGGAACCGGGGAGCTGTTTTTT.